The 29 T cell receptor beta chains given below trace back to one sample, sequenced in a study of T cells in localized non-small cell lung cancer (dated by TCRdb to the early 2020s). Library creation used the immunoSEQ multiplex PCR assay. TCRdb limited this immuneACCESS table to in-frame rearrangements with V and J called. A share of clones is missing; checked studies link under half to unresolved V genes, and the rest is unexplained. The sample table shows roughly 30,000 clones, and about 89% are seen once. Around 6% of the sample comes from the top ten. The sample in question was PBMCs, obtained before any cancer treatment. The receptors originated from a man aged 40 to 70 with stage II lung adenocarcinoma.

In this sample, this clone turned up once. The chain has TRBV4-1 and TRBJ2-7; D might be TRBD1 (5 bases). Trimming stripped 0 bases from V and 2 bases from J, with 14 bases between. The CDR3 extends over 16 amino acids. Germline V gene data show CDR1 as MGHRA and CDR2 as YSYEKL. CDR3 nucleotide sequence: TGCGCCAGCAGCCAAGATCCCTTAGGGGCCCCCTACGAGCAGTACTTC. It is translated as CASSQDPLGAPYEQYF.

The chain couples TRBV28 to TRBJ2-7, with no clear D. Per germline, CDR1 MDHEN and CDR2 SYDVKM. The CDR3 extends over 12 amino acids. The V end lost 6 bases, the J end lost 0 bases, and 6 bases lay between the germline ends. CDR3 in DNA: TGTGCCAGCAGCCCCCTCTCCTACGAGCAGTACTTC. Translating it yields CASSPLSYEQYF.

V is TRBV5-1 and J is TRBJ2-7, with D tentatively TRBD1 (6 bases). The ends were cut back, 1 base at V and 4 bases at J, with 18 bases in the middle. CDR3 length equals 16 residues. Germline CDR1 is SGHRS and CDR2 is YFSETQ. The DNA of the CDR3 is TGCGCCAGCAGCTTGATGATGGGGGCGCGTGTATACGAGCAGTACTTC. Translation gives CASSLMMGARVYEQYF.

This chain uses TRBV5-4 with TRBJ2-3; TRBD1 agrees at 7 bases. Germline V gene sequence: CDR1 SGHNT, CDR2 YYREEE (reference sequence). Germline trimming cut 4 bases from V and 2 bases from J; bases unmatched to any gene: 10. The length of the CDR3 is 16 residues. The CDR3 loop is CASSEMVGQDTDTQYF. In nucleotides, the CDR3 is TGTGCCAGCAGCGAAATGGTTGGACAGGACACAGATACGCAGTATTTT.

The chain joins TRBV4-2 to TRBJ2-2; 10 bases line up with TRBD2. The CDR3 contains 16 residues. V lost 3 bases to trimming and J lost 6 bases; unmatched junction nucleotides: 7. Looked up from germline, CDR1 is LGHNA and CDR2 is YNFKEQ. This chain's CDR3 is CASSHSSGSGSGELFF. CDR3 sequence (DNA): TGTGCCAGCAGCCACTCTAGCGGGAGTGGGTCCGGGGAGCTGTTTTTT.

The chain recombines TRBV19 with TRBJ2-7; the D gene is possibly TRBD2 (6 bases). Per the germline V gene, CDR1 is LNHDA and CDR2 is SQIVND (reference sequence). Trimming pared 8 bases from V and 0 bases from J, leaving 17 bases between. This CDR3 comprises 15 residues. The CDR3 DNA reads as TGTGCCAGTTGCAGGACGCTCGGGAGCTCCTACGAGCAGTACTTC. Translating it yields CASCRTLGSSYEQYF.

This clone is medium-sized (0.01 to 0.1%) in the sample. Other nucleotide sequences in the sample specify the same CDR3. J is TRBJ2-7 and V is TRBV4-3, with 14 bases lining up with TRBD2. Looked up from germline, CDR1 is LGHNA and CDR2 is YSLEER. The V gene end was trimmed by 1 base and the J gene end by 4 bases; junction bases not matched to a gene: 0. The CDR3 is made up of 15 amino acids. DNA for the CDR3: TGCGCCAGCAGCCAAGGGACTAGCGGGGGGTACGAGCAGTACTTC. Translated: CASSQGTSGGYEQYF.

This clone has just one count. V is TRBV6-1 and J is TRBJ1-1, with D hard to call. The CDR3 covers 14 residues. The germline V and J ends were trimmed by 2 bases and 9 bases, with 16 bases remaining between them. Looked up from germline, CDR1 is MNHNS and CDR2 is SASEGT. The chain's CDR3 is CASSESKGEVKAFF. As DNA, the CDR3 is TGTGCCAGCAGTGAATCTAAGGGTGAAGTGAAAGCTTTCTTT.

The V call is TRBV28, the J call TRBJ1-1; 9 nucleotides line up with TRBD1. The V and J ends lost 4 bases and 0 bases, in that order; junction bases with no gene match: 6. This CDR3 contains 16 residues. The germline gives CDR1 MDHEN, CDR2 SYDVKM. This CDR3 reads CASSWGQGYMNTEAFF. CDR3 sequence (DNA): TGTGCCAGCAGTTGGGGACAGGGCTATATGAACACTGAAGCTTTCTTT.

The gene calls are TRBV4-2 and TRBJ2-1; D possibly corresponds to TRBD2 (5 bases). Per germline, CDR1 LGHNA and CDR2 YNFKEQ. Trimming pared 2 bases from V and 2 bases from J, leaving 16 bases between. This CDR3 has 17 residues. Written as DNA, the CDR3 is TGTGCCAGCAGCCAACCGCGACTCCGGGATACCTACAATGAGCAGTTCTTC. Translating it yields CASSQPRLRDTYNEQFF.

The rearrangement links TRBV5-8 to TRBJ1-5; perhaps TRBD1 as D (6 bases). The CDR3 has 15 amino acids. The germline gives CDR1 SGHTS, CDR2 YDEGEE. V was trimmed by 1 base and J by 4 bases, leaving 12 bases between them. The CDR3 region has the DNA TGTGCCAGCAGCTTGTCTGGACAGAGAAATCAGCCCCAGCATTTT. Residues: CASSLSGQRNQPQHF.

The chain employs TRBV5-1 and TRBJ1-3; D unresolved. CDR1 SGHRS and CDR2 YFSETQ come from the germline V gene. V was pared by 2 bases and J by 0 bases, with 9 bases between. CDR3 length: 15 amino acids. The CDR3 reads CASSLSWVSGNTIYF. CDR3 sequence (DNA): TGCGCCAGCAGCTTATCATGGGTCTCTGGAAACACCATATATTTT.

This clone appeared once. CDR3 sequence: CASSPAGGEQYF. The CDR3 DNA reads TGTGCCAGCTCACCAGCAGGGGGCGAGCAGTACTTC. The chain has TRBV18 and TRBJ2-7; 7 nucleotides agree with TRBD1. This CDR3 spans 12 amino acids. In germline, CDR1 is KGHSH, CDR2 LQKENI. The ends lost 2 bases at V and 6 bases at J; junction bases unmatched: 1.

In DNA, the CDR3 is TGTGCCAGCACCACCGACGTGGGCCCGTCCTACGAGCAGTACTTC. Amino acids: CASTTDVGPSYEQYF. The rearrangement links TRBV28 to TRBJ2-7; D is uncertain. Trimming took off 7 bases at V and 1 base at J, with 17 bases between the two ends. Germline V gene lookup returns CDR1 MDHEN and CDR2 SYDVKM. The CDR3 has 15 amino acids.

This chain connects TRBV19 to TRBJ2-4; D ambiguous. The V end lost 7 bases, the J end lost 3 bases, and 13 bases lay between the germline ends. This CDR3 has 14 residues. Germline V gene data show CDR1 as LNHDA and CDR2 as SQIVND (reference sequence). CDR3 nucleotides: TGTGCCAGTACGTCCGGGCAGGACAAAAACATTCAGTACTTC. Its translation is CASTSGQDKNIQYF.

This chain joins TRBV10-1 and TRBJ1-2; D is undetermined. The ends were cut back, 6 bases at V and 4 bases at J, with 24 bases in the middle. The CDR3 loop spans 17 amino acids. Germline V gives CDR1 WNHNN, CDR2 SYGVQD (reference sequence). CDR3 coding DNA: TGCGCCAGCAGCCCCCACCGCGGCTCAAAATCCTTCTATGGCTACACCTTC. Translated, it gives CASSPHRGSKSFYGYTF.

The chain carries TRBV5-5 and TRBJ2-3; D is possibly TRBD1 (5 bases). The V end was cut by 0 bases, the J end by 2 bases, with 13 bases between. This CDR3 contains 16 residues. CDR1 is SGHKS, CDR2 YYEKEE, per germline (reference sequence). CDR3 loop: CASSLAPAGNTDTQYF. Here the CDR3 DNA reads TGTGCCAGCAGCTTGGCTCCCGCAGGGAACACAGATACGCAGTATTTT.

The chain couples TRBV28 to TRBJ2-3, with TRBD2 identical over 7 bases. After removal of 8 bases from V and 6 bases from J, the junction contained 8 bases not matched to a gene. The CDR3 sequence is 13 residues long. Germline V gives CDR1 MDHEN, CDR2 SYDVKM. The CDR3 is CASEPGGMDTQYF. CDR3 nucleotide sequence: TGTGCCAGCGAACCGGGAGGAATGGATACGCAGTATTTT.

This clone was observed once. CDR3 sequence (DNA): TGTGCCAGCAGTGACAATCAGGGGAGCACAGATACGCAGTATTTT. Its translation is CASSDNQGSTDTQYF. The rearrangement uses TRBV6-4 and TRBJ2-3; tentative D call: TRBD1 (6 bases). The germline CDR1 and CDR2 sequences are MRHNA and SNTAGT. V lost 2 bases, J lost 0 bases, and 9 bases lay in between. The CDR3 loop spans 15 amino acids.

The chain has TRBV27 and TRBJ1-5; D is perhaps TRBD1 (6 bases). The germline V gene has CDR1 MNHEY and CDR2 SMNVEV (reference sequence). V was trimmed by 3 bases and J by 2 bases, leaving 8 bases between them. The CDR3 loop spans 14 amino acids. CDR3 DNA sequence: TGTGCCAGCAGTTTGTCAGGGGGCAATCAGCCCCAGCATTTT. It yields the protein CASSLSGGNQPQHF.

The chain has TRBV11-3 and TRBJ1-2; 10 positions match TRBD1. Trimming at V came to 4 bases and at J to 2 bases, leaving 1 base not matched to a gene. CDR1 SGHNT and CDR2 YENEEA come from the germline V gene. The CDR3 length is 14 residues. CDR3 DNA sequence: TGTGCCAGCAGCTGGACAGGGGGGAACTATGGCTACACCTTC. Residues: CASSWTGGNYGYTF.

In DNA, the CDR3 is TGTGCCAGCGGGACTCGGTGGGATACGCAGTATTTT. It yields the protein CASGTRWDTQYF. This chain connects TRBV28 to TRBJ2-3; D is possibly TRBD2 (6 bases). The CDR3 runs to 12 residues. V lost 8 bases and J 6 bases, leaving 12 bases between the germline ends. Germline values: CDR1 MDHEN, CDR2 SYDVKM.

The chain recombines TRBV14 with TRBJ2-5, with 8 bases matching TRBD2. Germline V CDR1 and CDR2: SGHDN, FVKESK. The CDR3 spans 16 residues. Trimming removed 4 bases from V and 4 bases from J; junction bases left unmatched: 11. CDR3 amino acids: CASSPEVSGIGETQYF. CDR3 nucleotide sequence: TGTGCCAGCAGCCCCGAGGTTAGCGGGATAGGAGAGACCCAGTACTTC.

The V gene is TRBV19, the J gene TRBJ1-1; D unclear. Trimming pared 3 bases from V and 1 base from J, leaving 6 bases between. This CDR3 spans 13 amino acids. Germline-derived CDR1 and CDR2 are LNHDA and SQIVND (reference sequence). DNA of the CDR3: TGTGCCAGTAGTATGCGGGGGAACACTGAAGCTTTCTTT. Protein: CASSMRGNTEAFF.

CDR3 nucleotides: TGTGCCAGTCATACCGGGACTAGCGGATCCTACGAGCAGTACTTC. Translating gives CASHTGTSGSYEQYF. The genes are TRBV6-5 and TRBJ2-7; 11 nucleotides match TRBD2. This CDR3 comprises 15 residues. Looked up from germline, CDR1 is MNHEY and CDR2 is SVGAGI. J lost 1 base, V lost 9 bases, and 8 bases had no gene match.

The V gene is TRBV9, the J gene TRBJ1-1; TRBD1 matches 8 bases. Germline CDR1 is SGDLS and CDR2 is YYNGEE. V trimming: 6 bases; J trimming: 1 base; junction bases outside the gene matches: 11. CDR3 length: 16 residues. DNA of the CDR3: TGTGCCAGCACCCAACATTTCGGACAGGGGAACACTGAAGCTTTCTTT. Amino acid sequence: CASTQHFGQGNTEAFF.

The rearrangement links TRBV28 to TRBJ2-7; possible D gene TRBD2, 5 bases. Germline assignment: CDR1 MDHEN and CDR2 SYDVKM. The CDR3 has 13 amino acids. The germline V and J ends were trimmed by 5 bases and 2 bases, with 10 bases remaining between them. CDR3 in amino acids: CASSLRTAYEQYF. CDR3 sequence (DNA): TGTGCCAGCAGTCTGAGGACTGCCTACGAGCAGTACTTC.

The rearrangement joins TRBV7-9 to TRBJ2-1; either TRBD1 or TRBD2 may fit D (5 bases each). The V gene's germline CDR1 is SEHNR and CDR2 FQNEAQ (reference sequence). Trimming took 5 bases from V and 12 from J, leaving 23 bases between them. The CDR3 totals 15 residues. As DNA, the CDR3 is TGTGCCAGCAGCCGCGACAGTACAATGAGCCGGGGGCAGTTCTTC. This gives the protein CASSRDSTMSRGQFF. Filled out from reference TRBV7-9 and TRBJ2-1, the complete variable domain reads DTGVSQNPRHKITKRGQNVTFRCDPISEHNRLYWYRQTLGQGPEFLTYFQNEAQLEKSRLLSDRFSAERPKGSFSTLEIQRTEQGDSAMYLCASSRDSTMSRGQFFGPGTRLTVL.

The DNA for the CDR3 is TGTGCCAGCAGTGGTGGGACTAGCGGGAGGTTATACAATGAGCAGTTCTTC. Its protein is CASSGGTSGRLYNEQFF. V usage is TRBV27 and J usage is TRBJ2-1, with 15 bases that match TRBD2. V lost 5 bases, J lost 4 bases, and 6 bases stayed unmatched. Looked up from germline, CDR1 is MNHEY and CDR2 is SMNVEV (reference sequence). This CDR3 comprises 17 residues.